Detailed here is one T cell receptor (beta chain). The sample is drawn from a study of control samples from healthy donors and cancer patients. The table came from immunoSEQ multiplex PCR; TCRdb's copy has only in-frame clones and leaves some out. This sample has 110,000 or so clones, with 89% found just once. Germline V gives CDR1 MNHEY, CDR2 SVGAGI. J lost 3 bases, V lost 5 bases, and 4 bases had no gene match. The CDR3 runs to 13 residues. The sample taken for sequencing was blood. The rearrangement links TRBV6-5 to TRBJ2-7, with TRBD1 matching 7 bases. This TCR was recovered from a man aged 50 to 59 in good health. This CDR3 is CASSRDSIYEQYF. The CDR3 nucleotides are TGTGCCAGCAGTCGGGACAGTATCTACGAGCAGTACTTC.